Listed here are 19 T cell receptor beta chains from one sample, sequenced in a study of blood T cells in healthy people across ages. PCR was performed a second time for 7 to 11 cycles using a sample-barcoded 5' primer and a J-beta primer mix. TCRdb ran MiXCR on the 5' RACE reads and lists one entry per CDR3 protein. The table lists 630,000 or so distinct CDR3 sequences, approximately 31% of them singletons. Sequencing used blood. These receptors all stem from a woman over 75 in good health.

This clonotype was counted ten times or more. This chain connects TRBV9 to TRBJ2-1, with D tentatively TRBD1 (6 bases). CDR1 SGDLS and CDR2 YYNGEE come from the germline V gene. This CDR3 is built from 15 residues. Trimming cost V 0 bases and J 6 bases, with 13 bases left between them. The CDR3 sequence: CASSVEDSAANEQFF. For the CDR3, the DNA is TGTGCCAGCAGCGTAGAGGACAGTGCGGCCAATGAGCAGTTCTTC.

This chain connects TRBV6-5 to TRBJ1-1; possible D gene TRBD1, 6 bases. V was trimmed by 4 bases and J by 0 bases, leaving 12 bases between them. The germline CDR1 and CDR2 sequences are MNHEY and SVGAGI. The CDR3 sequence is 15 residues long. The CDR3 protein is CASSFLTGMNTEAFF. The CDR3 nucleotides are TGTGCCAGCAGTTTCTTGACAGGAATGAACACTGAAGCTTTCTTT.

The chain links TRBV10-3 to TRBJ2-7, with D tentatively TRBD1 or TRBD2 (5 bases each). Trimming took off 6 bases at V and 2 bases at J, with 14 bases between the two ends. CDR3 length: 14 residues. CDR1 ENHRY and CDR2 SYGVKD come from the germline V gene. CDR3 amino acids: CAISDLEGTYEQYF. The DNA of the CDR3 is TGTGCCATCAGCGATCTAGAGGGGACCTACGAGCAGTACTTC.

This clonotype was counted only a few times. The chain employs TRBV4-3 and TRBJ2-2; possible D gene TRBD1, 6 bases. Trimming took off 0 bases at V and 6 bases at J, with 14 bases between the two ends. The CDR3 runs to 16 residues. Germline V gene lookup returns CDR1 LGHNA and CDR2 YSLEER. The CDR3 nucleotides are TGCGCCAGCAGCCAAGACGTAGGCCCAGGGGCCGGGGAGCTGTTTTTT. Its protein product is CASSQDVGPGAGELFF.

Details on this clonotype: An end of the junction does not agree with germline; a read error may underlie this. The chain recombines TRBV27 with TRBJ2-7; D may match TRBD1 or TRBD2 (6 bases each). Germline CDR1 MNHEY, CDR2 SMNVEV (reference sequence). This CDR3 is built from 14 residues. The DNA for the CDR3 is TGTGCCAGCAAAATACGGGGGCTTTCTTACGAGCGGTACTTC. It yields the protein CASKIRGLSYERYF.

The gene calls are TRBV7-8 and TRBJ1-2; the match to TRBD1 covers 9 bases. Germline V gene sequence: CDR1 SGHVS, CDR2 FQNEAQ. This CDR3 spans 15 amino acids. V shed 5 bases, J shed 1 base, and the junction held 5 bases outside the gene matches. CDR3 sequence reads: CASSPWTGDNYGYTF. The CDR3 DNA is TGTGCCAGCAGCCCCTGGACAGGGGATAACTATGGCTACACCTTC.

V gene TRBV20-1 combines with J gene TRBJ2-1, with TRBD2 matching 12 bases. Trimming cost V 3 bases and J 2 bases; bases outside gene matches: 2. This CDR3 has 15 residues. Germline loops: CDR1 DFQATT, CDR2 SNEGSKA (reference sequence). CDR3 in DNA: TGCAGTGCTAGCCGACTAGCGGGGGCCTACAATGAGCAGTTCTTC. This sequence encodes CSASRLAGAYNEQFF.

A remark on this clonotype: It may be a read error: a sequence one base away is much more abundant. The chain employs TRBV29-1 and TRBJ2-1; no definite D call. CDR3 size: 11 residues. CDR1 and CDR2 from the germline V gene are SQVTM and ANQGSEA. CDR3 DNA: TGCAGCGTTGCTAGTTACAATGGGCAGTTCTTC. It translates to CSVASYNGQFF.

This clonotype was counted only a few times. This clone may be a read error of a much larger clone one base away. This chain joins TRBV9 and TRBJ2-1; TRBD2 matches 9 bases. After removal of 3 bases from V and 5 bases from J, the junction contained 12 bases not matched to a gene. Germline V gene data show CDR1 as SGDLS and CDR2 as YYNGEE. The CDR3 has 17 residues. In DNA form, the CDR3 reads TGTGCCAGCAGCGGGGGAGGGGCGGGGGGGCCCCACAATGAGCAGTTCTTC. Translating it yields CASSGGGAGGPHNEQFF.

The chain links TRBV13 to TRBJ2-3, with D perhaps TRBD2 (6 bases). Germline lookup yields CDR1 PRHDT and CDR2 FYEKMQ (reference sequence). Trimming removed 2 bases at V and 1 base at J, with 10 bases between. CDR3 length: 15 amino acids. CDR3 in DNA: TGTGCCAGCAGCTTAAGACTAGTAGGCACAGATACGCAGTATTTT. This codes for CASSLRLVGTDTQYF.

There are many counts of this clonotype. This sequence joins TRBV7-2 and TRBJ1-4; 8 nucleotides align to TRBD1. The CDR3 is 17 residues long. Germline V CDR1 and CDR2: SGHTA, FQGNSA. V lost 1 base and J lost 0; bases outside the gene matches: 4. CDR3 in DNA: TGTGCCAGCAGCTTAGGACAGGGGACGGCAACTAATGAAAAACTGTTTTTT. Protein: CASSLGQGTATNEKLFF. The variable domain in full, with the rest retrieved from reference TRBV7-2 and TRBJ1-4, is GAGVSQSPSNKVTEKGKDVELRCDPISGHTALYWYRQSLGQGLEFLIYFQGNSAPDKSGLPSDRFSAERTGGSVSTLTIQRTQQEDSAVYLCASSLGQGTATNEKLFFGSGTQLSVL.

With regard to this clonotype: This may arise from a read error, as a much more abundant clone is one base away. This chain joins TRBV7-9 and TRBJ2-3; D is unresolved. CDR1 is SEHNR, CDR2 FQNEAQ, per germline (reference sequence). This CDR3 is 15 amino acids long. Trimming stripped 11 bases from V and 4 bases from J, with 22 bases between. CDR3 DNA sequence: TGTGCCGGAAAAGAGGTGGGTAGTTTCGCAGATACGCAGTATTTT. Protein sequence: CAGKEVGSFADTQYF.

This clonotype was counted many times. For the CDR3, the DNA is TGTGCCAGCAGCCGTTCCCGGACAGGGGGCTCCTACAATGAGCAGTTCTTC. Protein: CASSRSRTGGSYNEQFF. J is TRBJ2-1 and V is TRBV5-8; TRBD1 matches at 10 bases. The CDR3 length is 17 residues. In germline, CDR1 is SGHTS, CDR2 YDEGEE. V trimming: 4 bases; J trimming: 0 bases; junction bases outside the gene matches: 7.

This clonotype has a count of ten or more. The rearrangement joins TRBV2 to TRBJ1-2; D call uncertain. Between the trimmed V and J ends, which lost 2 bases and 4 bases, there was a span of 8 bases. Germline values: CDR1 SNHLY, CDR2 FYNNEI. The CDR3 consists of 13 residues. The CDR3 bases are TGTGCCAGCAGTGAACCCCAAGCCTATGGCTACACCTTC. Its protein product is CASSEPQAYGYTF.

This clonotype was detected many times. V and J are TRBV7-3 and TRBJ2-2; TRBD2 is a possible D gene (5 bases). The V gene's germline CDR1 is SGHTA and CDR2 FQGTGA. Trimming shortened V by 3 bases and J by 6 bases, and 11 bases separated the two germline ends. This CDR3 is 14 amino acids long. The CDR3 DNA sequence: TGTGCCAGCAGCTTTGGGATGGAGGCCGGGGAGCTGTTTTTT. Encoded protein: CASSFGMEAGELFF.

V is TRBV30 and J is TRBJ1-1; TRBD1 matches at 7 bases. Germline V gene sequence: CDR1 GTSNPN, CDR2 SVGIG (reference sequence). Trimming removed 5 bases from V and 5 bases from J; junction bases left unmatched: 11. This CDR3 comprises 14 residues. The CDR3 DNA is TGTGCCTGGCAAAACACGCAGACAGGGACTGAAGCTTTCTTT. It is translated as CAWQNTQTGTEAFF.

This clonotype was seen repeatedly, ten times or more. The chain couples TRBV28 to TRBJ2-3; possibly TRBD2 for D (7 bases). The CDR3 is 14 amino acids. Trimming took off 8 bases at V and 2 bases at J, with 14 bases between the two ends. CDR1 and CDR2 (germline): MDHEN, SYDVKM. This chain's CDR3 is CASGNGGHTDTQYF. As DNA, the CDR3 is TGTGCCAGCGGAAACGGGGGGCACACAGATACGCAGTATTTT.

About this clonotype itself: Being one base from a much bigger clone, this may be a read error. This sequence joins TRBV6-1 and TRBJ2-5; D may correspond to TRBD1 or TRBD2 (5 bases each). The ends were cut back, 2 bases at V and 5 bases at J, with 9 bases in the middle. Germline V gene lookup returns CDR1 MNHNS and CDR2 SASEGT. There are 13 residues in the CDR3. In DNA, the CDR3 is TGTGCCAGCAGTGAACCGGGACGGGAGACCCAGTACTTC. Its translation is CASSEPGRETQYF.

At least ten counts were recorded for this clonotype. V and J are TRBV7-3 and TRBJ1-2; a possible D gene is TRBD1 (5 bases). Germline CDR1 and CDR2: SGHTA and FQGTGA. The CDR3 sequence is 16 residues long. With 1 base removed from V and 2 bases from J, the gap between germline ends came to 14 bases. The CDR3 sequence is CASSLILAGNNYGYTF. In DNA, the CDR3 is TGTGCCAGCAGCTTAATCTTGGCAGGGAACAACTATGGCTACACCTTC. Together with reference TRBV7-3 and TRBJ1-2, the CDR3 gives the full variable domain: GAGVSQTPSNKVTEKGKYVELRCDPISGHTALYWYRQSLGQGPEFLIYFQGTGAADDSGLPNDRFFAVRPEGSVSTLKIQRTERGDSAVYLCASSLILAGNNYGYTFGSGTRLTVV.